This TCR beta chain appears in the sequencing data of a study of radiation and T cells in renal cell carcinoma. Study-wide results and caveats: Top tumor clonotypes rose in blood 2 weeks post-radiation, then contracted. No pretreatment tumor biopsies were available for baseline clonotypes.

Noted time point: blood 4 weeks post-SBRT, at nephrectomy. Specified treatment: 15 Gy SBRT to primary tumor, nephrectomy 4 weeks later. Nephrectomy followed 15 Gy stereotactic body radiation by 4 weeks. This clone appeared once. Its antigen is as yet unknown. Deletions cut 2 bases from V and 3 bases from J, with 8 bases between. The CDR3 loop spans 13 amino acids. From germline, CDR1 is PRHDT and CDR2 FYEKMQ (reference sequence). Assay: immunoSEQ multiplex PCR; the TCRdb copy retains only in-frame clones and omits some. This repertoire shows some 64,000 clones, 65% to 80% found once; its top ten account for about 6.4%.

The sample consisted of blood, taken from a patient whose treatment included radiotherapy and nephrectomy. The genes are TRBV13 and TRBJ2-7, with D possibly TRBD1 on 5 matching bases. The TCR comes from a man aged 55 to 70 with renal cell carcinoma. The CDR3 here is CASSLRQNYEQYF. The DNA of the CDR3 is TGTGCCAGCAGCTTACGACAGAACTACGAGCAGTACTTC.